The 30 T cell receptor beta chains reported below all come from one sample, sequenced in a study of cytomegalovirus exposure and HLA in healthy donors. 60 Vbeta and 13 Jbeta primers were used in PCR. Profiled with immunoSEQ multiplex PCR; TCRdb holds only in-frame clones, not every one. The sample lists 180,000 or so clones, around 78% occurring once. The sequenced sample was PBMCs. The receptor source for this set is a woman in her twenties or thirties in good health and CMV-seropositive.

This clone has only a few counts. The chain uses TRBV19 and TRBJ1-5, with D tentatively TRBD1 (6 bases). This CDR3 has 15 amino acids. V was trimmed by 3 bases and J by 7 bases, leaving 16 bases between them. Looked up from germline, CDR1 is LNHDA and CDR2 is SQIVND (reference sequence). In DNA, the CDR3 is TGTGCCAGTAGTATTGCGGGGGGCGCCTACCAGCCCCAGCATTTT. Translated, it gives CASSIAGGAYQPQHF.

This clone was detected only a few times. The chain joins TRBV7-6 to TRBJ2-1; a weak D match, TRBD1 (5 bases). With 2 bases removed from V and 8 bases from J, the gap between germline ends came to 13 bases. Germline V gene sequence: CDR1 SGHVS, CDR2 FNYEAQ. This CDR3 is built from 14 residues. The chain's CDR3 is CASSLFSRADEQFF. CDR3 nucleotide sequence: TGTGCCAGCAGCTTATTCAGCAGGGCGGATGAGCAGTTCTTC.

This sequence joins TRBV7-2 and TRBJ1-1; D is ambiguous. Trimming stripped 5 bases from V and 0 bases from J, with 7 bases between. This CDR3 is built from 13 residues. Germline CDR1 and CDR2: SGHTA and FQGNSA. CDR3 residues: CASSQIMNTEAFF. In nucleotides, the CDR3 is TGTGCCAGCAGCCAGATAATGAACACTGAAGCTTTCTTT.

The V gene is TRBV9, the J gene TRBJ1-6; possibly TRBD1 for D (5 bases). Trimming took off 1 base at V and 8 bases at J, with 7 bases between the two ends. There are 13 residues in the CDR3. Germline CDR1 and CDR2: SGDLS and YYNGEE. The CDR3 DNA sequence: TGTGCCAGCAGCGTAACAGGATATTCACCCCTCCACTTT. Amino acid sequence: CASSVTGYSPLHF.

The rearrangement uses TRBV6-6 and TRBJ2-3; 7 bases fit TRBD2. Per the germline V gene, CDR1 is MNHNY and CDR2 is SVGAGI (reference sequence). This CDR3 region has 15 residues. The ends lost 6 bases at V and 2 bases at J; junction bases unmatched: 8. CDR3 in DNA: TGTGCCAGCAGCCAGGATCTAGCGGTCACAGATACGCAGTATTTT. Translation: CASSQDLAVTDTQYF.

In this sample, this clone turned up a few times. The J gene is TRBJ1-2, the V gene TRBV5-6; D is undetermined. The CDR3 length is 16 residues. The V gene's germline CDR1 is SGHDT and CDR2 YYEEEE. The V and J ends lost 1 base and 8 bases respectively, with 21 bases between them. This CDR3 reads CASSLYDGQAPVGYTF. For the CDR3, the DNA is TGTGCCAGCAGCTTGTACGATGGGCAGGCCCCAGTGGGCTACACCTTC.

The V and J genes are TRBV7-2 and TRBJ2-1, with 8 bases that match TRBD1. From germline, CDR1 is SGHTA and CDR2 FQGNSA. The CDR3 covers 16 residues. Losses at the gene ends were 5 bases for V and 5 bases for J; bases not matched to a gene: 11. The CDR3 loop is CASSKYRGSMDNEQFF. The CDR3, as DNA: TGTGCCAGCAGCAAGTACAGGGGGAGTATGGACAATGAGCAGTTCTTC.

In this sample, this clone turned up a few times. The V call is TRBV9, the J call TRBJ1-1; possible D gene TRBD1, 5 bases. Trimming left V 3 bases short and J 3 bases short, with 12 bases between. The germline V gene has CDR1 SGDLS and CDR2 YYNGEE. The CDR3 length is 14 residues. This CDR3 reads CASSARVKDTEAFF. The CDR3 DNA follows: TGTGCCAGCAGCGCCAGGGTGAAAGACACTGAAGCTTTCTTT.

In this sample, this clone turned up once. The chain links TRBV19 to TRBJ2-3; 12 positions match TRBD2. This CDR3 contains 19 residues. The ends lost 3 bases at V and 0 bases at J; junction bases unmatched: 10. Germline V gene data show CDR1 as LNHDA and CDR2 as SQIVND (reference sequence). As DNA, the CDR3 is TGTGCCAGTAGTATCCTAACCGGACTAGCGGGGACTAGCACAGATACGCAGTATTTT. Residues: CASSILTGLAGTSTDTQYF.

V and J are TRBV30 and TRBJ1-1; D is uncertain. Deletions cut 2 bases from V and 3 bases from J, with 13 bases between. The CDR3 length is 14 residues. Germline CDR1 reads GTSNPN; CDR2 reads SVGIG (reference sequence). The CDR3 DNA follows: TGTGCCTGGAGTAGACTCTCCGGGGACACTGAAGCTTTCTTT. Amino acid sequence: CAWSRLSGDTEAFF.

This clone was counted a few times. The V gene is TRBV28, the J gene TRBJ2-1; 7 nucleotides match TRBD2. This CDR3 is built from 16 residues. Germline values: CDR1 MDHEN, CDR2 SYDVKM. V trimming: 2 bases; J trimming: 3 bases; junction bases outside the gene matches: 7. The CDR3 coding sequence is TGTGCCAGCAGTTTACCCAGCGGGAACTACTACAATGAGCAGTTCTTC. Protein: CASSLPSGNYYNEQFF.

CDR3 amino acids: CASSFSGRETGELFF. CDR3 DNA: TGTGCCAGCAGCTTTAGCGGGAGGGAAACCGGGGAGCTGTTTTTT. This rearrangement joins TRBV7-9 to TRBJ2-2; TRBD2 matches at 11 bases. This CDR3 spans 15 amino acids. Germline CDR1 and CDR2: SEHNR and FQNEAQ (reference sequence). The junction had 2 bases not matched to a gene; V was cut back by 3 bases and J by 5 bases.

This clone turned up a few times. The chain has TRBV2 and TRBJ1-2; TRBD1 matches 7 bases. The germline V gene has CDR1 SNHLY and CDR2 FYNNEI. The CDR3 consists of 11 residues. V lost 3 bases, J lost 10 bases, and 2 bases stayed unmatched. Here the CDR3 reads CASSDQGDYTF. CDR3 nucleotides: TGTGCCAGCAGTGATCAGGGGGACTACACCTTC.

The table lists this clone with a count of one. The gene calls are TRBV18 and TRBJ1-2; 8 bases fit TRBD1. V was pared by 6 bases and J by 5 bases, with 8 bases of the junction left unmatched. Germline lookup yields CDR1 KGHSH and CDR2 LQKENI. The CDR3 runs to 14 residues. The chain's CDR3 is CASSLGQGLYGYTF. The DNA for the CDR3 is TGTGCCAGCTCCCTCGGACAGGGCTTGTATGGCTACACCTTC.

Worth noting for this clone: Mismatch with germline at one junction end may stem from a read error. The gene calls are TRBV27 and TRBJ2-7; 10 bases fit TRBD1. CDR3 size: 15 residues. Germline CDR1 and CDR2: MNHEY and SMNVEV (reference sequence). Here the CDR3 DNA reads TGTGCCAGTAGTTACTACGGACAGGGGGGGAACGAGCAGTACTTC. It is translated as CASSYYGQGGNEQYF.

The chain couples TRBV4-1 to TRBJ2-7; weak D call: TRBD1 (6 bases). Germline lookup yields CDR1 MGHRA and CDR2 YSYEKL. This CDR3 is built from 18 residues. V shed 1 base and J shed 0 bases, with 19 bases lying between them. The CDR3 here is CASSQGAPGQTDSYEQYF. The CDR3 DNA sequence: TGCGCCAGCAGCCAAGGGGCCCCGGGACAAACGGACTCCTACGAGCAGTACTTC.

V and J are TRBV18 and TRBJ2-1; 7 bases match TRBD1. J was trimmed by 4 bases and V by 3 bases; bases with no gene match: 3. Germline CDR1 reads KGHSH; CDR2 reads LQKENI. The CDR3 covers 14 residues. CDR3 nucleotide sequence: TGTGCCAGCTCACCGGACAGGACATACAATGAGCAGTTCTTC. It translates to CASSPDRTYNEQFF.

The chain is built from TRBV15 and TRBJ1-2; D is possibly TRBD1 (6 bases). V shed 5 bases and J shed 3 bases, with 16 bases lying between them. The CDR3 has 15 residues. Germline CDR1 reads LNHNV; CDR2 reads YYDKDF (reference sequence). The CDR3 protein is CATSGQTGADYGYTF. The CDR3 DNA reads as TGTGCCACCAGCGGACAGACAGGAGCAGACTATGGCTACACCTTC.

V usage is TRBV14 and J usage is TRBJ2-2; tentatively, D is TRBD1 (6 bases). Trimming removed 0 bases at V and 1 base at J, with 12 bases between. CDR1 is SGHDN, CDR2 FVKESK, per germline. The CDR3 has 17 amino acids. CDR3 DNA: TGTGCCAGCAGCCAAGACCGCACAGGGTTGAACACCGGGGAGCTGTTTTTT. Translated, it gives CASSQDRTGLNTGELFF.

V usage is TRBV30 and J usage is TRBJ2-7; D uncertain. V gave up 0 bases and J gave up 2 bases, with 5 bases separating them. Germline CDR1 GTSNPN, CDR2 SVGIG (reference sequence). The CDR3 covers 12 residues. The CDR3 here is CAWSVQPYEQYF. CDR3 nucleotide sequence: TGTGCCTGGAGTGTACAACCCTACGAGCAGTACTTC.

The J gene is TRBJ2-5, the V gene TRBV9, with 13 bases aligning to TRBD2. The CDR3 is 16 amino acids. Germline lookup yields CDR1 SGDLS and CDR2 YYNGEE. V lost 4 bases, J lost 4 bases, and 7 bases stayed unmatched. The CDR3 is CASSSRTSGGSETQYF. CDR3 DNA: TGTGCCAGCAGCTCCCGGACTAGCGGGGGATCAGAGACCCAGTACTTC.

This rearrangement joins TRBV28 to TRBJ2-6, with 12 bases aligning to TRBD1. The germline gives CDR1 MDHEN, CDR2 SYDVKM. Trimming cost V 5 bases and J 4 bases; bases outside gene matches: 15. This CDR3 region has 20 residues. The CDR3 loop reads CASSLRPGTGGFWGANVLTF. In DNA form, the CDR3 reads TGTGCCAGCAGTCTTCGTCCCGGGACAGGGGGCTTTTGGGGGGCCAACGTCCTGACTTTC. Looking up the rest from reference TRBV28 and TRBJ2-6 gives the full variable domain: DVKVTQSSRYLVKRTGEKVFLECVQDMDHENMFWYRQDPGLGLRLIYFSYDVKMKEKGDIPEGYSVSREKKERFSLILESASTNQTSMYLCASSLRPGTGGFWGANVLTFGAGSRLTVL.

In this sample, this clone turned up once. The gene calls are TRBV27 and TRBJ2-7, with D perhaps TRBD2 (5 bases). The CDR3 length is 14 residues. The germline V gene encodes CDR1 MNHEY and CDR2 SMNVEV (reference sequence). V lost 2 bases, J lost 6 bases, and 14 bases lay in between. CDR3 DNA: TGTGCCAGCAGTTTAGCTGGAGGAATAGGCGAGCAGTACTTC. The encoded protein is CASSLAGGIGEQYF.

A single count supports this clone. The chain combines TRBV18 with TRBJ2-1, with D maybe TRBD2 (5 bases). CDR3 length: 13 amino acids. V shed 4 bases and J shed 4 bases, with 8 bases lying between them. The germline gives CDR1 KGHSH, CDR2 LQKENI. CDR3 nucleotide sequence: TGTGCCAGCTCACTACTAGGATACAATGAGCAGTTCTTC. This gives the protein CASSLLGYNEQFF.

The chain joins TRBV5-4 to TRBJ1-2, with D unclear. Trimming shortened V by 0 bases and J by 5 bases, and 14 bases separated the two germline ends. This CDR3 comprises 15 residues. Germline V gives CDR1 SGHNT, CDR2 YYREEE (reference sequence). CDR3 DNA sequence: TGTGCCAGCAGCTTGGAGGCGACGGAGGATTATGGCTACACCTTC. Amino acid sequence: CASSLEATEDYGYTF.

This clone appeared once. The chain recombines TRBV7-9 with TRBJ1-4; no clear D gene. Trimming pared 3 bases from V and 8 bases from J, leaving 10 bases between. CDR3 length: 13 residues. CDR1 and CDR2 (germline): SEHNR, FQNEAQ (reference sequence). The CDR3 loop is CASSFGVGEKLFF. The CDR3 coding sequence is TGTGCCAGCAGCTTCGGGGTGGGGGAAAAACTGTTTTTT.

Written as DNA, the CDR3 is TGCGCCAGCTCCACCCTAGCGGGCGGGTCCTACAATGAGCAGTTCTTC. It specifies CASSTLAGGSYNEQFF. The V and J genes are TRBV5-1 and TRBJ2-1; 8 nucleotides match TRBD2. V lost 7 bases and J lost 1; bases outside the gene matches: 10. In germline, CDR1 is SGHRS, CDR2 YFSETQ. The length of the CDR3 is 16 residues. Full variable domain (missing parts from reference TRBV5-1 and TRBJ2-1): KAGVTQTPRYLIKTRGQQVTLSCSPISGHRSVSWYQQTPGQGLQFLFEYFSETQRNKGNFPGRFSGRQFSNSRSEMNVSTLELGDSALYLCASSTLAGGSYNEQFFGPGTRLTVL.

In DNA, the CDR3 is TGCGCCAGCAGCCCGTCCGGGACAGGGTGGGAGCAGTTCTTC. Protein sequence: CASSPSGTGWEQFF. The chain has TRBV5-1 and TRBJ2-1; TRBD1 agrees at 9 bases. With V trimmed by 4 bases and J by 10 bases, 9 bases remained unmatched. Germline V gene sequence: CDR1 SGHRS, CDR2 YFSETQ. This CDR3 spans 14 amino acids.

The chain uses TRBV30 and TRBJ2-3; TRBD2 aligns across 9 bases. V trimming: 3 bases; J trimming: 0 bases; junction bases outside the gene matches: 10. The CDR3 contains 17 residues. CDR1 and CDR2 from the germline V gene are GTSNPN and SVGIG (reference sequence). The CDR3 spells CAWRGMAGGTSTDTQYF. DNA of the CDR3: TGTGCCTGGAGGGGAATGGCGGGGGGGACTAGCACAGATACGCAGTATTTT.

The chain links TRBV30 to TRBJ1-1, with D unresolved. V was pared by 0 bases and J by 6 bases, with 8 bases between. Germline-derived CDR1 and CDR2 are GTSNPN and SVGIG (reference sequence). The CDR3 length is 12 residues. For the CDR3, the DNA is TGTGCCTGGAGTGTACCTGAGTCTGAAGCTTTCTTT. It specifies CAWSVPESEAFF.